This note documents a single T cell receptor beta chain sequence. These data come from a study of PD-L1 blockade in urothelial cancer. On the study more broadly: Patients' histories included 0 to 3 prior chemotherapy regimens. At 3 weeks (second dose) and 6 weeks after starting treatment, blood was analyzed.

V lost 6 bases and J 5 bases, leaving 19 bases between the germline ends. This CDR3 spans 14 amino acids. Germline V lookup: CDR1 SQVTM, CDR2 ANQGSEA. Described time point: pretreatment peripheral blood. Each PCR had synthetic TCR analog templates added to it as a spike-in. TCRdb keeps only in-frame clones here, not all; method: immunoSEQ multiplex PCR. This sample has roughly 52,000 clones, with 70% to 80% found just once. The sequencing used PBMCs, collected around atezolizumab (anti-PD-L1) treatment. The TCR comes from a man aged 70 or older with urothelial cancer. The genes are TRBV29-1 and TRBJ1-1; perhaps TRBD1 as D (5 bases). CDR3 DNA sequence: TGCAGCGTCGGGCCCCAGGGAAGTACGACTGAAGCTTTCTTT. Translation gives CSVGPQGSTTEAFF.